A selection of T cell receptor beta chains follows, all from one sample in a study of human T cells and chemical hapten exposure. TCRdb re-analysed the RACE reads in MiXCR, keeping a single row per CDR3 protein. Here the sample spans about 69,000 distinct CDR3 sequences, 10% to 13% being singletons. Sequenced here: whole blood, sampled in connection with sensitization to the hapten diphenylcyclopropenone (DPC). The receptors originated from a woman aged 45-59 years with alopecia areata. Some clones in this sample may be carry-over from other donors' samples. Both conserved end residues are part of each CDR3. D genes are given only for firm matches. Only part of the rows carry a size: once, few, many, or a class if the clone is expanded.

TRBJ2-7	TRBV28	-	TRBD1	CASSPGQGEQYF	TGTGCCAGCAGCCCCGGACAGGGTGAGCAGTACTTC
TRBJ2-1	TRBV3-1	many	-	CASSQVAAYNEQFF	TGTGCCAGCAGCCAAGTTGCTGCCTACAATGAGCAGTTCTTC
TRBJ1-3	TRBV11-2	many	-	CASSPPASSGNTIYF	TGTGCCAGCAGCCCCCCGGCCTCCTCTGGAAACACCATATATTTT
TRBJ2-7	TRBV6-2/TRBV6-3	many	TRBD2	CASTPAGGPREQYF	TGTGCCAGCACCCCAGCGGGAGGGCCTAGGGAGCAGTACTTC
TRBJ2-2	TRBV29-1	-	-	CSVGNSYTGELFF	TGCAGCGTTGGGAATTCGTACACCGGGGAGCTGTTTTTT
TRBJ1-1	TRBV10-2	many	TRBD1	CASSEPGQGRTEAFF	TGCGCCAGCAGTGAGCCGGGACAGGGAAGGACTGAAGCTTTCTTT
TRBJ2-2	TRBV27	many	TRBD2	CASNPAGGATGELFF	TGTGCCAGCAACCCAGCGGGAGGGGCCACCGGGGAGCTGTTTTTT
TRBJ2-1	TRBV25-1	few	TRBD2	CASRLAGGNEQFF	TGTGCCAGCAGGCTAGCGGGAGGGAATGAGCAGTTCTTC
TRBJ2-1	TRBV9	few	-	CASSVRQGLYNEQFF	TGTGCCAGCAGCGTGCGGCAGGGGCTTTACAATGAGCAGTTCTTC
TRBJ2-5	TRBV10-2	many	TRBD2	CASKTSGYQETQYF	TGCGCCAGCAAGACTAGCGGGTACCAAGAGACCCAGTACTTC
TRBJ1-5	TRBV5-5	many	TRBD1	CASSSQGAVNQPQHF	TGTGCCAGCAGCTCACAGGGGGCCGTCAATCAGCCCCAGCATTTT
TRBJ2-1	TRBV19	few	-	CASSDGTTVDEQFF	TGTGCCAGTAGTGACGGGACGACAGTTGATGAGCAGTTCTTC